The 26 T cell receptor beta chains below were found in one sample sequenced in a study of human T cells and chemical hapten exposure. TCRdb reanalysed the RACE reads using MiXCR and keeps one entry per CDR3 protein. The sample contains about 180,000 distinct CDR3 sequences, nearly 30% of which appear only once. The time point denotes: pre-sensitization, week 0. Treatment described: therapeutic diphenylcyclopropenone sensitization with weekly scalp DPC. This sample comprised whole blood, obtained in connection with sensitization to the hapten diphenylcyclopropenone (DPC). The receptors were sampled from a woman in her 30s with alopecia areata. Some clones in this sample may be carry-over from other donors' samples.

V is TRBV7-2 and J is TRBJ1-4; the D gene is possibly TRBD1 (5 bases). Germline CDR1 and CDR2: SGHTA and FQGNSA. V dropped 0 bases and J dropped 8 bases, with 16 bases sitting between them. There are 16 residues in the CDR3. CDR3 region: CASSLALGGEVEKLFF. The DNA for the CDR3 is TGTGCCAGCAGCTTAGCGCTCGGGGGAGAAGTGGAAAAACTGTTTTTT.

The V call is TRBV20-1, the J call TRBJ2-5; D gene unclear. Trimming removed 6 bases at V and 2 bases at J, with 13 bases between. Per the germline V gene, CDR1 is DFQATT and CDR2 is SNEGSKA (reference sequence). The CDR3 length is 13 residues. In nucleotides, the CDR3 is TGCAGTGCCGCCAAAGGGCGGCAAGAGACCCAGTACTTC. It encodes CSAAKGRQETQYF.

The CDR3: CASSSQGASGNTIYF. The DNA of the CDR3 is TGTGCCAGCAGCTCGCAGGGGGCCTCTGGAAACACCATATATTTT. The chain is built from TRBV7-2 and TRBJ1-3; 8 bases line up with TRBD1. Per the germline V gene, CDR1 is SGHTA and CDR2 is FQGNSA. This CDR3 region has 15 residues. Trimming removed 4 bases from V and 0 bases from J; junction bases left unmatched: 2. Full variable domain (outside the CDR3, taken from reference TRBV7-2 and TRBJ1-3): GAGVSQSPSNKVTEKGKDVELRCDPISGHTALYWYRQSLGQGLEFLIYFQGNSAPDKSGLPSDRFSAERTGGSVSTLTIQRTQQEDSAVYLCASSSQGASGNTIYFGEGSWLTVV.

The J gene is TRBJ2-1, the V gene TRBV6-2 or TRBV6-3, with D possibly being TRBD2 (5 bases). This CDR3 has 14 amino acids. Germline V gene sequence: CDR1 MNHEY, CDR2 SVGEGT. V was clipped by 2 bases and J by 7 bases, with 12 bases between them. The CDR3 sequence is CASSYASPGNEQFF. The CDR3 DNA follows: TGTGCCAGCAGTTACGCATCCCCGGGGAATGAGCAGTTCTTC.

CDR3 nucleotide sequence: TGTGCCATCAGAACCGGGACAGATAATTCACCCCTCCACTTT. Its translation is CAIRTGTDNSPLHF. The rearrangement links TRBV10-3 to TRBJ1-6, with 7 bases that match TRBD1. CDR3 size: 14 residues. The germline gives CDR1 ENHRY, CDR2 SYGVKD. Unmatched junction bases numbered 4, after V lost 6 bases and J lost 5 bases.

The genes are TRBV10-3 and TRBJ2-7; D is uncertain. The CDR3 has 14 residues. Deletions cut 10 bases from V and 0 bases from J, with 16 bases between. CDR1 is ENHRY and CDR2 is SYGVKD in the germline V gene. The DNA for the CDR3 is TGTGCCACCAAACCCCGTGGGGACTCCTACGAGCAGTACTTC. It yields the protein CATKPRGDSYEQYF.

This clonotype was recorded a few times. The chain couples TRBV5-1 to TRBJ2-3; maybe TRBD1 (5 bases). This CDR3 comprises 14 residues. The V gene's germline CDR1 is SGHRS and CDR2 YFSETQ. Deletions cut 0 bases from V and 4 bases from J, with 9 bases between. The CDR3 DNA is TGCGCCAGCAGCTTGGGGACGACAGCAGATACGCAGTATTTT. It translates to CASSLGTTADTQYF. The entire variable domain, with the rest obtained from reference TRBV5-1 and TRBJ2-3, is as follows: KAGVTQTPRYLIKTRGQQVTLSCSPISGHRSVSWYQQTPGQGLQFLFEYFSETQRNKGNFPGRFSGRQFSNSRSEMNVSTLELGDSALYLCASSLGTTADTQYFGPGTRLTVL.

The genes are TRBV2 and TRBJ1-1; D might be TRBD1 (5 bases). Germline assignment: CDR1 SNHLY and CDR2 FYNNEI. The V and J ends lost 6 bases and 8 bases respectively, with 13 bases between them. The CDR3 spans 12 residues. The CDR3 loop is CASRWEGNEAFF. As DNA, the CDR3 is TGTGCCAGCAGATGGGAGGGGAACGAAGCTTTCTTT.

The count of this clonotype is one. The gene calls are TRBV6-2 or TRBV6-3 and TRBJ2-1; D uncertain. Per germline, CDR1 MNHEY and CDR2 SVGEGT. The CDR3 consists of 12 residues. Trimming shortened V by 4 bases and J by 13 bases, and 14 bases separated the two germline ends. The DNA for the CDR3 is TGTGCCAGCAGTTCTGGACCCCGTTCCCAGTTCTTC. The encoded protein is CASSSGPRSQFF.

V gene TRBV6-6 combines with J gene TRBJ2-7, with TRBD1 matching 11 bases. The J segment lost 6 bases and the V segment lost 3 bases, leaving 1 base of the junction unmatched. The CDR3 runs 13 residues. Germline V gene lookup returns CDR1 MNHNY and CDR2 SVGAGI (reference sequence). The CDR3, as DNA: TGTGCCAGCAGTTATGGACAGGGGGCCGAGCAGTACTTC. Protein product: CASSYGQGAEQYF.

The sample holds a few counts of this clonotype. The CDR3 DNA reads TGTGCCAGCAGCCAAGGGGGGACCGGATTAACTCTCGGGGAGCTGTTTTTT. It is translated as CASSQGGTGLTLGELFF. The V and J genes are TRBV3-1 and TRBJ2-2; D is possibly TRBD1 or TRBD2 (5 bases each). In germline, CDR1 is LGHDT, CDR2 YNNKEL (reference sequence). This CDR3 region has 17 residues. With 1 base removed from V and 7 bases from J, the gap between germline ends came to 19 bases.

This rearrangement joins TRBV19 to TRBJ1-6; D call uncertain. The CDR3 length is 17 residues. In germline, CDR1 is LNHDA, CDR2 SQIVND (reference sequence). Trimming took 4 bases from V and 0 from J, leaving 13 bases between them. The DNA of the CDR3 is TGTGCCAGTAGTACCCGGCCACAAAGCTCCTATAATTCACCCCTCCACTTT. Amino acids: CASSTRPQSSYNSPLHF.

This clonotype has a handful of counts. The V call is TRBV28, the J call TRBJ2-1; D is unclear. This CDR3 comprises 13 residues. V was trimmed by 5 bases and J by 3 bases, leaving 8 bases between them. Per germline, CDR1 MDHEN and CDR2 SYDVKM. The CDR3 DNA follows: TGTGCCAGCAGTGTTAACGTCTACAATGAGCAGTTCTTC. It encodes CASSVNVYNEQFF.

CDR3 bases: TGTGCCAGCAGTTTAAACCACAATCGCAATCAGCCCCAGCATTTT. Translated, it gives CASSLNHNRNQPQHF. The gene calls are TRBV12-3 or TRBV12-4 and TRBJ1-5; D is unresolved. The CDR3 extends over 15 amino acids. The ends were cut back, 2 bases at V and 2 bases at J, with 10 bases in the middle.

In its sample, this clonotype was seen a few times. V is TRBV10-3 and J is TRBJ1-1; D gene uncertain. CDR1 is ENHRY, CDR2 SYGVKD, per germline. Trimming left V 3 bases short and J 3 bases short, with 11 bases between. This CDR3 region has 14 residues. The CDR3 nucleotides are TGTGCCATCAGTGACCCGGACGTGGACACTGAAGCTTTCTTT. Amino acid sequence: CAISDPDVDTEAFF.

The V and J genes are TRBV28 and TRBJ1-2, with D perhaps matching TRBD1 (5 bases). The CDR3 loop spans 12 amino acids. Germline CDR1 reads MDHEN; CDR2 reads SYDVKM. Between the trimmed V and J ends, which lost 10 bases and 6 bases, there was a span of 15 bases. Here the CDR3 reads CATRWGLNGYTF. Here the CDR3 DNA reads TGTGCCACCAGATGGGGACTAAATGGCTACACCTTC.

The chain is built from TRBV28 and TRBJ2-7; 10 bases agree with TRBD1. V shed 2 bases and J 2 bases; nucleotides not matched to a gene: 3. Germline values: CDR1 MDHEN, CDR2 SYDVKM. The CDR3 length is 15 residues. For the CDR3, the DNA is TGTGCCAGCAGTTTACCCGGGACAGGGGCCTACGAGCAGTACTTC. Amino acid sequence: CASSLPGTGAYEQYF.

The chain combines TRBV11-2 with TRBJ2-2; 7 bases fit TRBD1. This CDR3 has 14 amino acids. With V trimmed by 5 bases and J by 4 bases, 4 bases remained unmatched. Germline assignment: CDR1 SGHAT and CDR2 FQNNGV. The CDR3 sequence is CASSRTGVTGELFF. In nucleotides, the CDR3 is TGTGCCAGCAGCCGAACAGGGGTCACCGGGGAGCTGTTTTTT.

V usage is TRBV10-3 and J usage is TRBJ2-3; 7 bases align to TRBD1. The CDR3 totals 13 residues. V shed 6 bases, J shed 5 bases, and the junction held 5 bases outside the gene matches. The V gene's germline CDR1 is ENHRY and CDR2 SYGVKD. CDR3 loop: CAIRPDREDTQYF. As DNA, the CDR3 is TGTGCCATCAGGCCCGACAGGGAAGATACGCAGTATTTT.

This chain joins TRBV9 and TRBJ1-6; the D gene is possibly TRBD1 (5 bases). There are 15 residues in the CDR3. With 2 bases removed from V and 8 bases from J, the gap between germline ends came to 14 bases. Germline CDR1 and CDR2: SGDLS and YYNGEE. The CDR3, as DNA: TGTGCCAGCAGCGTGGGGGGGGGAATTTATTCACCCCTCCACTTT. Translation: CASSVGGGIYSPLHF.

The V gene is TRBV29-1, the J gene TRBJ2-7; 7 positions agree with TRBD1. Germline assignment: CDR1 SQVTM and CDR2 ANQGSEA. After removal of 3 bases from V and 3 bases from J, the junction contained 5 bases not matched to a gene. The CDR3 runs 13 residues. The CDR3 DNA follows: TGCAGCGTTGAGGGGACAGCTAACTACGAGCAGTACTTC. This gives the protein CSVEGTANYEQYF.

The genes are TRBV9 and TRBJ2-6; D is possibly TRBD1 or TRBD2 (5 bases each). This CDR3 is built from 18 residues. In germline, CDR1 is SGDLS, CDR2 YYNGEE. V gave up 4 bases and J gave up 2 bases, with 19 bases separating them. CDR3 sequence reads: CASSPSAGARAGANVLTF. In DNA form, the CDR3 reads TGTGCCAGCAGCCCCTCCGCCGGGGCTCGTGCTGGGGCCAACGTCCTGACTTTC.

The chain employs TRBV2 and TRBJ1-1; 7 bases line up with TRBD1. V lost 4 bases to trimming and J lost 4 bases; unmatched junction nucleotides: 6. CDR1 and CDR2 from the germline V gene are SNHLY and FYNNEI. CDR3 length: 14 residues. CDR3 nucleotides: TGTGCCAGCAGTGGGGGGGCAGGGGGCACTGAAGCTTTCTTT. This gives the protein CASSGGAGGTEAFF.

This clonotype was picked up one time. V is TRBV12-3 or TRBV12-4 and J is TRBJ1-2; 8 nucleotides agree with TRBD1. V trimming: 5 bases; J trimming: 6 bases; junction bases outside the gene matches: 8. The CDR3 is 14 residues long. The CDR3 is CASSPGGASHGYTF. The CDR3 region has the DNA TGTGCCAGCAGTCCAGGGGGCGCATCCCATGGCTACACCTTC.

The chain recombines TRBV28 with TRBJ2-1, with TRBD1 identical over 8 bases. V was clipped by 7 bases and J by 4 bases; unmatched bases: 9. This CDR3 has 15 residues. Germline V gene lookup returns CDR1 MDHEN and CDR2 SYDVKM. The CDR3 sequence is CASTTGQGPYNEQFF. DNA of the CDR3: TGTGCCAGCACCACTGGACAGGGCCCGTACAATGAGCAGTTCTTC. The full variable domain, in which reference TRBV28 and TRBJ2-1 provide the parts outside the CDR3, is DVKVTQSSRYLVKRTGEKVFLECVQDMDHENMFWYRQDPGLGLRLIYFSYDVKMKEKGDIPEGYSVSREKKERFSLILESASTNQTSMYLCASTTGQGPYNEQFFGPGTRLTVL.

Many counts were recorded for this clonotype. The J gene is TRBJ1-2, the V gene TRBV2; perhaps TRBD1 as D (6 bases). The CDR3 has 12 residues. The V and J ends lost 11 bases and 5 bases respectively, with 15 bases between them. Germline CDR1 reads SNHLY; CDR2 reads FYNNEI. The CDR3 here is CAYPGGGYGYTF. CDR3 DNA: TGTGCCTACCCTGGAGGGGGGTATGGCTACACCTTC.